The rows below give T cell receptor beta chains drawn from one sample of a study of blood T cell repertoires in COVID-19. Using immunoSEQ multiplex PCR, the repertoire was profiled, and TCRdb retains in-frame clones only, with some absent. Of about 310,000 clones listed, about 91% are singletons. Sequencing was performed on PBMCs or T cells enriched from blood (not recorded which). The receptors derive from a woman between 40 and 55 years old who had recovered from COVID-19. Both conserved end residues are trimmed from each CDR3. Only part of the rows carry a size: once, few, many, or a class if the clone is expanded.

>TRBJ1-6|TRBV9|NA
ASSPRDSSYNSPLH
>TRBJ2-5|TRBV5-4|NA
ASSLATSGQETQY
>TRBJ1-1|TRBV5-1|NA
ASSTRQGTEAF
>TRBJ1-1|TRBV5-1|NA
ASSLGQAPGEAF
>TRBJ1-1|TRBV3-1/TRBV3-2|NA
ASSQVRGTEAF
>TRBJ1-2|TRBV5-6|NA
ASSFYHPQDYGYT
>TRBJ1-5|TRBV5-8|NA
ASSLTFGSAHDNQPQH
>TRBJ2-5|TRBV19|NA
ASSIVRLAGETQY
>TRBJ2-7|TRBV19|NA
ASRGGQGPYYEQY
>TRBJ2-5|TRBV5-6|few
ASSSGLAGARQETQY
>TRBJ1-1|TRBV13|NA
ASSLEPVPEVTEAF
>TRBJ2-5|TRBV29-1|once
SVDNRGQETQY
>TRBJ2-5|TRBV19|NA
ASSLSGWETQY
>TRBJ1-1|TRBV4-3|NA
ASSQDRPGQGGAEAF
>TRBJ2-1|TRBV21-1|NA
ASSKDGGRSYNEQF
>TRBJ2-1|TRBV5-8|once
ASSGTGSSLVNEQF
>TRBJ1-2|TRBV11-3|NA
ASSLWPVNYGYT
>TRBJ1-1|TRBV6-2/TRBV6-3|NA
ASSHSGGRTEAF
>TRBJ2-3|TRBV11-3|NA
ASSPRDSRPSTDTQY
>TRBJ1-6|TRBV15|NA
ATSDAGALESPLH
>TRBJ1-3|TRBV5-1|few
ASSLEGGSGNTIY
>TRBJ2-2|TRBV7-2|NA
ASSLDRGRITGELF
>TRBJ2-3|TRBV7-3|NA
ASSLNQADTQY
>TRBJ1-3|TRBV5-1|NA
ASSWTGEGNTIY
>TRBJ1-4|TRBV7-8|NA
ASSLYGQANEKLF
>TRBJ1-2|TRBV5-8|NA
ASSLGAGGESTYGYT
>TRBJ2-1|TRBV28|NA
ASSSRDSLTMRQF
>TRBJ1-1|TRBV11-3|NA
ASSLGGGGPTEAF
>TRBJ1-5|TRBV28|NA
ASSSTLRDRGYSNQPQH
>TRBJ2-7|TRBV7-9|NA
ASSLSLSSYEQY
>TRBJ2-1|TRBV13|once
ASSLEAGRNEQF
>TRBJ2-1|TRBV5-1|NA
ASSPAFGRDEQF
>TRBJ2-5|TRBV7-6|NA
ASSPVRDRATQETQY
>TRBJ2-3|TRBV9|NA
ASSLGLAGKTSTDTQY
>TRBJ1-1|TRBV5-1|NA
ASSLEGTGGAEAF
>TRBJ2-7|TRBV5-1|once
ASRREYEQY
>TRBJ2-5|TRBV7-7|NA
ASSPVGLAGGQETQY
>TRBJ2-1|TRBV5-1|NA
ASSAAPTGLAIDEQF
>TRBJ2-1|TRBV11-3|NA
ASSSRGRGSYNEQF
>TRBJ2-5|TRBV29-1|NA
SGNGGAETQY
>TRBJ2-1|TRBV27|NA
ASSWSGGPYNEQF
>TRBJ1-2|TRBV7-9|NA
ASSSRGYGYT
>TRBJ2-7|TRBV18|NA
ASSQSTGSYEQY
>TRBJ2-5|TRBV24-1|NA
ATSDLRTGETQY
>TRBJ2-1|TRBV9|NA
ASSASTGTHNEQF
>TRBJ2-1|TRBV6-5|once
ASTPSGSVYNEQF
>TRBJ1-4|TRBV7-9|NA
ASSLASGTNEKLF
>TRBJ1-6|TRBV2|NA
ASRGQGTYNSPLH
>TRBJ1-5|TRBV7-9|NA
ASSLGQGDYSNQPQH
>TRBJ1-2|TRBV29-1|NA
SAGTSGGYGYT
>TRBJ2-3|TRBV11-3|NA
ASSVTSGGGTDTQY
>TRBJ2-6|TRBV7-2|once
ASSLRTFSGANVLT
>TRBJ2-7|TRBV6-1|NA
ASSERLKGSSYEQY
>TRBJ1-4|TRBV30|NA
AWMGRTSSTEKLF
>TRBJ2-2|TRBV29-1|NA
SGTGGGNGELF
>TRBJ2-2|TRBV6-5|NA
ASSYPAGVGELF
>TRBJ2-2|TRBV19|NA
ASSFGTGGPGELF
>TRBJ1-3|TRBV7-9|NA
ASSLAAFAAGNTIY